This passage covers 5 T cell receptor beta chains from one sample sequenced in a study of vaccination effects on CD4 cells after COVID-19. Antigens of these TCRs are unknown. Antigen-specific CD4+ T cells were first expanded with viral peptide pools by the ViraFEST assay and only then sequenced. CD4+ T cells were isolated after approximately 10 days of culture. The person had PCR-confirmed SARS-CoV-2 infection between March and December 2020. TCRdb keeps only in-frame clones here, not all; method: immunoSEQ multiplex PCR. The data contain approximately 31,000 clones, approximately 70% of them singletons. Sequenced here: CD4+ T cells from PBMCs cultured with a peptide pool, sampled before COVID-19 vaccination. These receptors were collected from a human donor who had a prior SARS-CoV-2 infection.

J is TRBJ2-1 and V is TRBV2; D not resolved. This CDR3 spans 11 amino acids. Between the trimmed V and J ends, which lost 3 bases and 3 bases, there was a span of 0 bases. Germline-derived CDR1 and CDR2 are SNHLY and FYNNEI. CDR3 coding DNA: TGTGCCAGCAGTGACTACAATGAGCAGTTCTTC. As protein: CASSDYNEQFF.

The CDR3 region is CASSGERSTEAFF. CDR3 in DNA: TGTGCCAGCAGTGGGGAGAGATCCACTGAAGCTTTCTTT. This chain joins TRBV2 and TRBJ1-1; D not certain. Trimming left V 4 bases short and J 4 bases short, with 10 bases between. This CDR3 region has 13 residues. The germline V gene has CDR1 SNHLY and CDR2 FYNNEI.

The V call is TRBV7-2, the J call TRBJ1-5, with D possibly TRBD1 on 5 matching bases. CDR3 length: 16 residues. Per the germline V gene, CDR1 is SGHTA and CDR2 is FQGNSA. Trimming shortened V by 3 bases and J by 0 bases, and 12 bases separated the two germline ends. Written as DNA, the CDR3 is TGTGCCAGCAGCTTTAGTGGGACGTATAGCAATCAGCCCCAGCATTTT. Encoded protein: CASSFSGTYSNQPQHF.

This chain connects TRBV28 to TRBJ2-7, with TRBD1 as a possible D gene (5 bases). Germline values: CDR1 MDHEN, CDR2 SYDVKM. CDR3 length: 13 amino acids. Trimming removed 7 bases from V and 3 bases from J, with 13 bases in between. The CDR3 coding sequence is TGTGCCAGCAAGGTGGGGCGGAACTACGAGCAGTACTTC. It yields the protein CASKVGRNYEQYF.

This sequence joins TRBV7-2 and TRBJ2-3; 10 bases align to TRBD2. The trim removed 5 bases at V and 8 bases at J, leaving 7 bases unmatched. The CDR3 is made up of 14 amino acids. Germline assignment: CDR1 SGHTA and CDR2 FQGNSA. The CDR3 region has the DNA TGTGCCAGCAGCCCCGACCGGACTAGCGGTACGCAGTATTTT. Translated: CASSPDRTSGTQYF.